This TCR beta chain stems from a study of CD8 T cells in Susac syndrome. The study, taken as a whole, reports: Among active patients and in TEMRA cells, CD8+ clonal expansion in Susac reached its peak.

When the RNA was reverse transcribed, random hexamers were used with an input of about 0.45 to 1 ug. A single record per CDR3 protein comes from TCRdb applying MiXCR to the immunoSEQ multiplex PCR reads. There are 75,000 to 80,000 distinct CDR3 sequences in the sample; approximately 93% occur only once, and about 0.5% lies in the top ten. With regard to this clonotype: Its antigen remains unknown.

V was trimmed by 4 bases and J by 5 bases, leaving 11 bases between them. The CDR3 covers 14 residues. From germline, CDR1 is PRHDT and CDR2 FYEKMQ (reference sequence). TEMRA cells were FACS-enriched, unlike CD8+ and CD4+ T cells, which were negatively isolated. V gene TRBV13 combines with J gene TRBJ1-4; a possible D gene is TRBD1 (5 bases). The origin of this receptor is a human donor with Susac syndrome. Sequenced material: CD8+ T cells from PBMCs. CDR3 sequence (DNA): TGTGCCAGCAGCTATCGGGACGGAAATGAAAAACTGTTTTTT. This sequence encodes CASSYRDGNEKLFF.